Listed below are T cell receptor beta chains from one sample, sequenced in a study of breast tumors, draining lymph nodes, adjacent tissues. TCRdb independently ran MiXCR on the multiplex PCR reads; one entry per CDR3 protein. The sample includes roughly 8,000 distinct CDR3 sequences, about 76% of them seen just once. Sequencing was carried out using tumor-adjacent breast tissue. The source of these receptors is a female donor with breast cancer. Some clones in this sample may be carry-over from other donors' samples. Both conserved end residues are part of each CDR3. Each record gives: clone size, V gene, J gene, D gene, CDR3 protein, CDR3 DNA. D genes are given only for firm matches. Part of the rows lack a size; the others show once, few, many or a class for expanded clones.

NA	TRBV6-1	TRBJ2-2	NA	CASSEAGGTGELFF	TGTGCCAGCAGTGAAGCTGGTGGCACCGGGGAGCTGTTTTTT
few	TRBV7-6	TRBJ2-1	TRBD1	CASSFNGDRVYNEQFF	TGTGCCAGCAGCTTTAATGGGGACAGGGTGTACAATGAGCAGTTCTTC
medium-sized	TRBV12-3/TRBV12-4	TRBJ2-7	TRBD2	CASRRTSGSYEQYF	TGTGCCAGCAGGCGGACTAGCGGGAGTTACGAGCAGTACTTC
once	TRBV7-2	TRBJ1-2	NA	CASSVGRFYGYTF	TGTGCCAGCAGCGTCGGACGGTTCTATGGCTACACCTTC
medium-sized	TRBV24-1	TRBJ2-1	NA	CATSDPRTDEQFF	TGTGCCACCAGTGACCCCCGTACTGATGAGCAGTTCTTC
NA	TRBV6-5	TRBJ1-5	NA	CASSYGRNQPQHF	TGTGCCAGCAGTTACGGTCGCAATCAGCCCCAGCATTTT
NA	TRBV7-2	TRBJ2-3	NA	CASSSQEGRTDTQYF	TGTGCCAGCAGCTCCCAGGAGGGGCGCACAGATACGCAGTATTTT
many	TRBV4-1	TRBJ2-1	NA	CASSQVPHLLAREDEQFF	TGCGCCAGCAGCCAAGTCCCCCATCTGCTAGCGAGAGAGGATGAGCAGTTCTTC
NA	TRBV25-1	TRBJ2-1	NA	CASFQGNEQFF	TGTGCCAGTTTCCAGGGGAATGAGCAGTTCTTC
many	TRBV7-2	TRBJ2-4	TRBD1	CASSLYRTGKNIQYF	TGTGCCAGCAGCTTATACCGGACAGGGAAAAACATTCAGTACTTC
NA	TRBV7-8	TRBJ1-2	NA	CASSLGGVGVNYGYTF	TGTGCCAGCAGCTTAGGAGGGGTGGGAGTCAACTATGGCTACACCTTC
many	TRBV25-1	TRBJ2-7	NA	CASSESGGDSGPRHF	TGTGCCAGCAGTGAATCGGGGGGCGACAGCGGGCCCCGCCACTTC
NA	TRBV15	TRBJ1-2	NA	CATSSRTARRGYTF	TGTGCCACCAGCTCCCGGACGGCCAGGAGGGGCTACACCTTC
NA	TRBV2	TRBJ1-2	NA	CASSEWGTTNYGYTF	TGTGCCAGCAGTGAGTGGGGGACTACTAACTATGGCTACACCTTC
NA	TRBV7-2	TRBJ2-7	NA	CASSLGQLSYEQYF	TGTGCCAGCAGCTTAGGACAGCTTTCCTACGAGCAGTACTTC
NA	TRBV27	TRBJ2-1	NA	CASSLFGDGKYNEQFF	TGTGCCAGCAGTTTATTTGGCGACGGAAAATACAATGAGCAGTTCTTC
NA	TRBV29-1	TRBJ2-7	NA	CSVDGGHHSSYEQYF	TGCAGCGTTGATGGAGGACACCACAGCTCCTACGAGCAGTACTTC
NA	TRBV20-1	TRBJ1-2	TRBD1	CSARDRGTALDYGYTF	TGCAGTGCTAGAGATAGGGGGACAGCCCTTGACTATGGCTACACCTTC